Each of the 27 T cell receptor beta chains below was sequenced from the same sample in a study of cytomegalovirus exposure and HLA in healthy donors. Libraries were prepared by immunoSEQ multiplex PCR; TCRdb keeps only in-frame clonotypes and omits some of them. The sample has a few hundred thousand clones, 90% seen once; the top ten hold roughly 0.38%. The sequenced sample consisted of PBMCs. These receptors were obtained from a woman aged 18 to 35 in good health and CMV-seronegative.

The chain links TRBV5-1 to TRBJ2-1; 11 bases line up with TRBD1. Germline values: CDR1 SGHRS, CDR2 YFSETQ. CDR3 size: 15 residues. V lost 4 bases and J lost 5; bases outside the gene matches: 5. The CDR3 DNA follows: TGCGCCAGCAGCGTCAGGACAGGGGGCAACAATGAGCAGTTCTTC. Its protein product is CASSVRTGGNNEQFF.

The J gene is TRBJ1-1, the V gene TRBV7-2, with D tentatively TRBD1 (5 bases). This CDR3 has 13 residues. V lost 9 bases to trimming and J lost 3 bases, with 14 bases between them. The V gene's germline CDR1 is SGHTA and CDR2 FQGNSA. In nucleotides, the CDR3 is TGTGCCAGTTCGAGGGGAGGGGACACTGAAGCTTTCTTT. Residues: CASSRGGDTEAFF.

The chain joins TRBV27 to TRBJ1-1; 10 nucleotides match TRBD1. The J segment lost 11 bases and the V segment lost 6 bases, leaving 9 bases of the junction unmatched. The germline V gene encodes CDR1 MNHEY and CDR2 SMNVEV (reference sequence). CDR3 length equals 13 residues. Here the CDR3 DNA reads TGTGCCAGCAGCCGGGACAGGGGCGTGCGGGCTTTCTTT. It specifies CASSRDRGVRAFF.

The chain uses TRBV6-6 and TRBJ1-6; 8 bases map to TRBD1. Germline V gene sequence: CDR1 MNHNY, CDR2 SVGAGI (reference sequence). The CDR3 totals 14 residues. V was pared by 2 bases and J by 7 bases, with 1 base of the junction left unmatched. The CDR3 DNA follows: TGTGCCAGCAGTTACGACAGGGGAAATTCACCCCTCCACTTT. It is translated as CASSYDRGNSPLHF.

The V call is TRBV11-2, the J call TRBJ2-7, with TRBD1 matching over 9 bases. The CDR3 has 16 amino acids. Germline-derived CDR1 and CDR2 are SGHAT and FQNNGV. Trimming at V came to 1 base and at J to 7 bases, leaving 11 bases not matched to a gene. CDR3 sequence reads: CASSLVGQGPHGEQYF. The CDR3 nucleotides are TGTGCCAGCAGCTTAGTTGGACAGGGGCCTCATGGGGAGCAGTACTTC.

V is TRBV28 and J is TRBJ1-5; tentatively, D is TRBD1 (6 bases). V shed 4 bases and J shed 3 bases, with 22 bases lying between them. CDR1 is MDHEN, CDR2 SYDVKM, per germline. This CDR3 region has 18 residues. This chain's CDR3 is CASSSLSVFGDTNQPQHF. The DNA for the CDR3 is TGTGCCAGCAGTTCCCTAAGCGTATTTGGGGACACCAATCAGCCCCAGCATTTT.

The chain is built from TRBV19 and TRBJ1-2; D not resolved. The germline V gene has CDR1 LNHDA and CDR2 SQIVND (reference sequence). The length of the CDR3 is 11 residues. V dropped 4 bases and J dropped 8 bases, with 8 bases sitting between them. The CDR3 loop is CASSSVVGYTF. Here the CDR3 DNA reads TGTGCCAGTAGTAGCGTAGTAGGCTACACCTTC.

The V gene is TRBV18, the J gene TRBJ2-3; 10 nucleotides line up with TRBD2. Germline V gene sequence: CDR1 KGHSH, CDR2 LQKENI. The V gene end was trimmed by 3 bases and the J gene end by 2 bases; junction bases not matched to a gene: 8. There are 17 residues in the CDR3. The CDR3 DNA follows: TGTGCCAGCTCACCTAGGTCCAGCGGGGGGGTCACAGATACGCAGTATTTT. Its translation is CASSPRSSGGVTDTQYF. The whole variable domain, remainder taken from reference TRBV18 and TRBJ2-3, is NAGVMQNPRHLVRRRGQEARLRCSPMKGHSHVYWYRQLPEEGLKFMVYLQKENIIDESGMPKERFSAEFPKEGPSILRIQQVVRGDSAAYFCASSPRSSGGVTDTQYFGPGTRLTVL.

V gene TRBV6-5 combines with J gene TRBJ1-5; tentative D call: TRBD1 (5 bases). The V gene lost 2 bases and the J gene lost 11 bases, with 7 bases spanning the gap. The CDR3 is 11 residues long. In germline, CDR1 is MNHEY, CDR2 SVGAGI. CDR3 sequence reads: CASSYRGSQHF. For the CDR3, the DNA is TGTGCCAGCAGTTACCGGGGGTCCCAGCATTTT.

As to this clone: Other DNA sequences of this sample code for an identical CDR3. The chain has TRBV5-1 and TRBJ2-3; D possibly corresponds to TRBD1 (6 bases). V lost 0 bases and J 3 bases, leaving 11 bases between the germline ends. Germline CDR1 is SGHRS and CDR2 is YFSETQ. This CDR3 has 15 residues. The CDR3 spells CASSLDRVGTDTQYF. CDR3 coding DNA: TGCGCCAGCAGCTTGGACAGGGTGGGGACAGATACGCAGTATTTT.

This clone turned up a few times. The rearrangement joins TRBV5-1 to TRBJ2-7, with a possible D match to TRBD1 (6 bases). The CDR3 is 14 residues long. Germline lookup yields CDR1 SGHRS and CDR2 YFSETQ. With 4 bases removed from V and 4 bases from J, the gap between germline ends came to 15 bases. DNA for the CDR3: TGCGCCAGCAGCCAACAGGGATTCCCTTACGAGCAGTACTTC. Residues: CASSQQGFPYEQYF.

The chain combines TRBV10-3 with TRBJ2-2; a possible D gene is TRBD1 (5 bases). Per germline, CDR1 ENHRY and CDR2 SYGVKD. There are 13 residues in the CDR3. V was clipped by 7 bases and J by 3 bases, with 9 bases between them. This chain's CDR3 is CAIMEGDTGELFF. CDR3 sequence (DNA): TGTGCCATCATGGAAGGGGACACCGGGGAGCTGTTTTTT.

This chain uses TRBV5-6 with TRBJ2-1, with 8 bases that match TRBD2. Germline trimming cut 2 bases from V and 9 bases from J; bases unmatched to any gene: 4. The CDR3 has 13 residues. The germline V gene has CDR1 SGHDT and CDR2 YYEEEE. The CDR3 is CASSFGTSGEQFF. DNA of the CDR3: TGTGCCAGCAGCTTCGGTACTAGCGGTGAGCAGTTCTTC.

This clone was seen a few times. The chain combines TRBV4-1 with TRBJ2-7; a weak D match, TRBD2 (5 bases). Germline CDR1 reads MGHRA; CDR2 reads YSYEKL. The CDR3 runs 18 residues. Trimming removed 0 bases at V and 2 bases at J, with 20 bases between. The CDR3 coding sequence is TGCGCCAGCAGCCAAGATCCATCGGGAAGTGGAGGAGCCTACGAGCAGTACTTC. Amino acids: CASSQDPSGSGGAYEQYF.

J is TRBJ2-1 and V is TRBV10-3; 15 bases are a match to TRBD2. Germline V gene lookup returns CDR1 ENHRY and CDR2 SYGVKD. V shed 9 bases, J shed 7 bases, and the junction held 10 bases outside the gene matches. The CDR3 runs 16 residues. CDR3 nucleotide sequence: TGTGCCATATGGACTAGCGGGGGGGGAACGGTAAATGAGCAGTTCTTC. This sequence encodes CAIWTSGGGTVNEQFF.

The rearrangement joins TRBV6-6 to TRBJ1-2, with a weak D call TRBD1 (6 bases). The CDR3 sequence is 14 residues long. The germline gives CDR1 MNHNY, CDR2 SVGAGI (reference sequence). V lost 6 bases, J lost 8 bases, and 19 bases lay in between. The CDR3 loop reads CASSQLTGNSGYTF. CDR3 nucleotide sequence: TGTGCCAGCAGCCAACTTACAGGGAACTCGGGCTACACCTTC.

The V gene is TRBV4-3, the J gene TRBJ1-1; 9 nucleotides agree with TRBD1. Germline CDR1 LGHNA, CDR2 YSLEER. The CDR3 has 15 residues. V shed 4 bases, J shed 5 bases, and the junction held 8 bases outside the gene matches. CDR3 DNA: TGCGCCAGCAGCCGAAATGGACAGGGGAGAACTGAAGCTTTCTTT. This sequence encodes CASSRNGQGRTEAFF.

The chain is built from TRBV5-1 and TRBJ1-1; D might be TRBD1 (5 bases). Germline V CDR1 and CDR2: SGHRS, YFSETQ. The CDR3 loop spans 18 amino acids. V was shortened by 0 bases and J by 0 bases, with 18 bases between the two germline ends. This CDR3 is CASSLASIATDMNTEAFF. In DNA form, the CDR3 reads TGCGCCAGCAGCTTGGCCTCGATTGCGACGGACATGAACACTGAAGCTTTCTTT.

The chain combines TRBV2 with TRBJ2-4; 8 bases fit TRBD2. The V and J ends lost 3 bases and 7 bases, in that order; junction bases with no gene match: 8. Germline V gene sequence: CDR1 SNHLY, CDR2 FYNNEI. The CDR3 is 15 amino acids. The DNA for the CDR3 is TGTGCCAGCAGTGAGGTTTCGGGGGGGACGAACATTCAGTACTTC. It codes for CASSEVSGGTNIQYF.

The rearrangement uses TRBV27 and TRBJ2-1; TRBD2 matches 9 bases. The CDR3 runs to 16 residues. With 2 bases clipped from V and 12 bases from J, the junction kept 14 bases outside the gene matches. From germline, CDR1 is MNHEY and CDR2 SMNVEV (reference sequence). CDR3 DNA: TGTGCCAGCAGTTTAGTTGGCGCGGGGGGGGGCCTTGGGCAGTTCTTC. Protein: CASSLVGAGGGLGQFF.

Details on this clone: Other DNA sequences in the same sample also yield this CDR3. The chain links TRBV7-6 to TRBJ2-1; 16 nucleotides match TRBD2. V lost 5 bases, J lost 2 bases, and 3 bases stayed unmatched. The CDR3 covers 17 residues. Germline V CDR1 and CDR2: SGHVS, FNYEAQ. The CDR3 is CASSPGTSGGAYNEQFF. In nucleotides, the CDR3 is TGTGCCAGCAGCCCTGGGACTAGCGGGGGGGCCTACAATGAGCAGTTCTTC.

The rearrangement links TRBV9 to TRBJ2-3; D gene unclear. The CDR3 is 14 amino acids. V lost 4 bases and J 0 bases, leaving 9 bases between the germline ends. Germline V lookup: CDR1 SGDLS, CDR2 YYNGEE. As DNA, the CDR3 is TGTGCCAGCAGCTCACGTACTAGCACAGATACGCAGTATTTT. It specifies CASSSRTSTDTQYF.

The V and J genes are TRBV18 and TRBJ1-1; weak D call: TRBD1 (5 bases). The CDR3 sequence is 14 residues long. The germline CDR1 and CDR2 sequences are KGHSH and LQKENI. V was trimmed by 3 bases and J by 5 bases, leaving 13 bases between them. Here the CDR3 DNA reads TGTGCCAGCTCACCGACGGAATACAGGACTGAAGCTTTCTTT. The encoded protein is CASSPTEYRTEAFF.

This clone has only one observation. V and J are TRBV7-2 and TRBJ1-5; no firm D call. Trimming stripped 3 bases from V and 3 bases from J, with 9 bases between. Per germline, CDR1 SGHTA and CDR2 FQGNSA. The CDR3 contains 14 residues. The CDR3 bases are TGTGCCAGCAGCTTCGGTACCAACAATCAGCCCCAGCATTTT. Residues: CASSFGTNNQPQHF.

This sequence joins TRBV28 and TRBJ2-3, with TRBD2 matching over 14 bases. Germline-derived CDR1 and CDR2 are MDHEN and SYDVKM. This CDR3 has 15 amino acids. V shed 5 bases, J shed 5 bases, and the junction held 3 bases outside the gene matches. The chain's CDR3 is CASSGLAGGKDTQYF. CDR3 nucleotide sequence: TGTGCCAGCAGTGGACTAGCGGGGGGTAAAGATACGCAGTATTTT.

This rearrangement joins TRBV6-5 to TRBJ1-2; D is uncertain. This CDR3 comprises 13 residues. V dropped 5 bases and J dropped 7 bases, with 14 bases sitting between them. CDR1 MNHEY and CDR2 SVGAGI come from the germline V gene. The CDR3 protein is CASSPLVLSGYTF. The CDR3 bases are TGTGCCAGCAGTCCCCTGGTCCTAAGTGGCTACACCTTC.

This chain connects TRBV6-4 to TRBJ2-2; 8 nucleotides agree with TRBD2. Germline V gene lookup returns CDR1 MRHNA and CDR2 SNTAGT. The junction had 0 bases not matched to a gene; V was cut back by 3 bases and J by 3 bases. CDR3 length: 14 amino acids. The CDR3 DNA sequence: TGTGCCAGCAGTGAGCGGGGGGACACCGGGGAGCTGTTTTTT. Protein sequence: CASSERGDTGELFF.